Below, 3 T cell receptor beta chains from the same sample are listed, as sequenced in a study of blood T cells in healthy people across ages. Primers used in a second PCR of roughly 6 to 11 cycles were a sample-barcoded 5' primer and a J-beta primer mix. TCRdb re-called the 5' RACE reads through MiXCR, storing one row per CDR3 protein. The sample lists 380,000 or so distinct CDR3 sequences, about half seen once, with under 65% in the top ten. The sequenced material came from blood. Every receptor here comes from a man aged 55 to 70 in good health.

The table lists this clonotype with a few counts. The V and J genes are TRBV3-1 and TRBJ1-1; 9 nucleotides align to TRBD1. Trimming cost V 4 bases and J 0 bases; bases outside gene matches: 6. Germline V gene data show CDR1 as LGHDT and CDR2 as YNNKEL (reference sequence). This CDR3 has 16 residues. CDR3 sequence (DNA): TGTGCCAGCAGCCCGACCGGGACAGGGATGAACACTGAAGCTTTCTTT. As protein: CASSPTGTGMNTEAFF.

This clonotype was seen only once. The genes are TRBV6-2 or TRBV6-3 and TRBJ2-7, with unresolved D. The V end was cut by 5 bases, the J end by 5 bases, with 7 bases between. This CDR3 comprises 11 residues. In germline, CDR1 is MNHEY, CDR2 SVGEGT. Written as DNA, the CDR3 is TGTGCCAGCAGTCTCCCCCACGAGCAGTACTTC. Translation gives CASSLPHEQYF.

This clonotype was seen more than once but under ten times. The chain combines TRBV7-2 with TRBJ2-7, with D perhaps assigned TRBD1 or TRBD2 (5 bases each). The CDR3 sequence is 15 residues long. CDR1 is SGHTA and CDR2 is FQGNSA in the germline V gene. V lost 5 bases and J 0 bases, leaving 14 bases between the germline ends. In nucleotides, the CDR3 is TGTGCCAGCAGCCCACCCAGGGCGGGCTCCTACGAGCAGTACTTC. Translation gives CASSPPRAGSYEQYF.